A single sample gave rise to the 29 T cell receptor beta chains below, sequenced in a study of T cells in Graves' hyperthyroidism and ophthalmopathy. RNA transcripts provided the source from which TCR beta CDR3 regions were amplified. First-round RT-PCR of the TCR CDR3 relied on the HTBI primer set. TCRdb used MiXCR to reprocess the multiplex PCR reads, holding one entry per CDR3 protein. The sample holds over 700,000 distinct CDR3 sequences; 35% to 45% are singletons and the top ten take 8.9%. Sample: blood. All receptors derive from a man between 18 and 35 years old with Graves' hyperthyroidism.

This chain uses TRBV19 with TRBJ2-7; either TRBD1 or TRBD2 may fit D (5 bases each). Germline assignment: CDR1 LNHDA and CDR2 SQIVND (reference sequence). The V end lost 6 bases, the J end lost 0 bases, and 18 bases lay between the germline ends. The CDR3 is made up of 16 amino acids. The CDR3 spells CASRRTGTVSSYEQYF. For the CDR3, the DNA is TGTGCCAGTAGGAGAACCGGGACGGTAAGCTCCTACGAGCAGTACTTC. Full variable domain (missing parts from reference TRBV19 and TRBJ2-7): DGGITQSPKYLFRKEGQNVTLSCEQNLNHDAMYWYRQDPGQGLRLIYYSQIVNDFQKGDIAEGYSVSREKKESFPLTVTSAQKNPTAFYLCASRRTGTVSSYEQYFGPGTRLTVT.

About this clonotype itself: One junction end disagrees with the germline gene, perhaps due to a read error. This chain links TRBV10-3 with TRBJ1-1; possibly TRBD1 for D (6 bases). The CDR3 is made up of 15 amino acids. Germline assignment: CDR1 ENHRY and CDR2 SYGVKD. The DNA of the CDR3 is TGTGCCACCAGTGCCGTACAGGGTCTTAACACTGAAGCTTTCTTT. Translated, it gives CATSAVQGLNTEAFF.

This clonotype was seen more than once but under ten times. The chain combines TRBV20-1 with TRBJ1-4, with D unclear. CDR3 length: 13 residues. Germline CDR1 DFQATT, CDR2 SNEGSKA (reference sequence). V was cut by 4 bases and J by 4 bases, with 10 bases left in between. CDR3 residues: CSAKDNYNEKLFF. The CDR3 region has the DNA TGCAGTGCTAAAGACAACTATAATGAAAAACTGTTTTTT.

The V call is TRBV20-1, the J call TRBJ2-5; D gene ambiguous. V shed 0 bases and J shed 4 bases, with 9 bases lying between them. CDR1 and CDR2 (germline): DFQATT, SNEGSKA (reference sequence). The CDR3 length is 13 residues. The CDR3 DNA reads TGCAGTGCTAGAGAAGGGATACTAGAGACCCAGTACTTC. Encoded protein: CSAREGILETQYF.

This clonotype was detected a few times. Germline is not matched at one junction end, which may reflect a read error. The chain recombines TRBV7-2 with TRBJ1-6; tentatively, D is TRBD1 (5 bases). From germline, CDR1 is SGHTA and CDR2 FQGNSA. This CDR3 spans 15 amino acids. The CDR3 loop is CASSPRVAYSSPLHF. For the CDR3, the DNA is TGTGCCAGCAGCCCCAGGGTGGCCTATAGTTCACCCCTCCACTTT.

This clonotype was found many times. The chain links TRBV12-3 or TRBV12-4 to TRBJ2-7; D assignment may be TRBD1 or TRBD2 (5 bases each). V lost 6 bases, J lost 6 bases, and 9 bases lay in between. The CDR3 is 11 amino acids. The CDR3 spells CASSFGGEQYF. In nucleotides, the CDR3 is TGTGCCAGCAGCTTTGGGGGCGAGCAGTACTTC.

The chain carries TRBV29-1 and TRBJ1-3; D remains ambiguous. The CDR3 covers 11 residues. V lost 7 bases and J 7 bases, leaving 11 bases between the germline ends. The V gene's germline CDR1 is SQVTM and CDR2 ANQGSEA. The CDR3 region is CSGRVGNTIYF. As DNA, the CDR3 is TGCAGCGGTAGGGTTGGGAACACCATATATTTT.

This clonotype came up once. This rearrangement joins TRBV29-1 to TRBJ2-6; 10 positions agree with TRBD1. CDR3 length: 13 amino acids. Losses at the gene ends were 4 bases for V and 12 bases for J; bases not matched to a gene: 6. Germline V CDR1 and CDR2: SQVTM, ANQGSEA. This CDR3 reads CSVVGTGDTVLTF. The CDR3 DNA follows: TGCAGCGTTGTTGGGACAGGGGACACCGTCCTGACTTTC.

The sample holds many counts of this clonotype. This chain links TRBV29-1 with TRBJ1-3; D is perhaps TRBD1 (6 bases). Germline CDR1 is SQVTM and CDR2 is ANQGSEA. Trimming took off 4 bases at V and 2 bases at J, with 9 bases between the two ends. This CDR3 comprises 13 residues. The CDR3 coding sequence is TGCAGCGTTGCTTACAGGGCTGGAAACACCATATATTTT. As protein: CSVAYRAGNTIYF.

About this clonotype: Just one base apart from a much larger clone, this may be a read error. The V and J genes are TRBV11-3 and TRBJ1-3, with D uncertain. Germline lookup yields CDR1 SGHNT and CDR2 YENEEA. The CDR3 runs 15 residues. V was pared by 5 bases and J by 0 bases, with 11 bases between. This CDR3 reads CASSQRLGSGNTIYF. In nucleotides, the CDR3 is TGTGCCAGCAGCCAAAGGTTGGGCTCTGGAAACACCATATATTTT.

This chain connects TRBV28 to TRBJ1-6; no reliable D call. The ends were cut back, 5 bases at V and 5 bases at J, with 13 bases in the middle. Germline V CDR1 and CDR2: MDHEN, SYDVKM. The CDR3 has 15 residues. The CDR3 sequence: CASSPEEGHNSPLHF. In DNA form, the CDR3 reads TGTGCCAGCAGTCCTGAGGAAGGGCATAATTCACCCCTCCACTTT.

In DNA, the CDR3 is TGTGCCACCAGCAGTGAAGGCCCCAGGGGTCAGGGGCCCGGGAAACTGTTTTTT. Its translation: CATSSEGPRGQGPGKLFF. This rearrangement joins TRBV15 to TRBJ1-4, with a tentative D call TRBD1 (6 bases). Germline CDR1 and CDR2: LNHNV and YYDKDF (reference sequence). V lost 3 bases to trimming and J lost 11 bases, with 28 bases between them. CDR3 size: 18 residues.

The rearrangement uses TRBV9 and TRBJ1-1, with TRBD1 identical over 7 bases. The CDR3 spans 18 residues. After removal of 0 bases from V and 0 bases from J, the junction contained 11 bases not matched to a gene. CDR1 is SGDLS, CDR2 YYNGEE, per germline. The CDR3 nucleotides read TGTGCCAGCAGCGTAGGAACGCTGACAGGGCGGGTGAACACTGAAGCTTTCTTT. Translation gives CASSVGTLTGRVNTEAFF. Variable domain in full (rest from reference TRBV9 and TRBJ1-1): DSGVTQTPKHLITATGQRVTLRCSPRSGDLSVYWYQQSLDQGLQFLIQYYNGEERAKGNILERFSAQQFPDLHSELNLSSLELGDSALYFCASSVGTLTGRVNTEAFFGQGTRLTVV.

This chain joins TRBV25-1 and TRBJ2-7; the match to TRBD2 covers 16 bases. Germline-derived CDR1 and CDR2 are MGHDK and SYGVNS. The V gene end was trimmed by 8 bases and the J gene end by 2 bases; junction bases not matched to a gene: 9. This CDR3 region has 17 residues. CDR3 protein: CASEEGTSGRVPYEQYF. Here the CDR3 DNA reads TGTGCCAGCGAGGAGGGGACTAGCGGGAGGGTCCCCTACGAGCAGTACTTC.

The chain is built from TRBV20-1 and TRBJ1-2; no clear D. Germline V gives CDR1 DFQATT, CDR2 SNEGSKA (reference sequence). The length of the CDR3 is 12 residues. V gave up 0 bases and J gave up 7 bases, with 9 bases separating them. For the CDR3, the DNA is TGCAGTGCTAGAGACTCGGGTTTTGGCTACACCTTC. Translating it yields CSARDSGFGYTF.

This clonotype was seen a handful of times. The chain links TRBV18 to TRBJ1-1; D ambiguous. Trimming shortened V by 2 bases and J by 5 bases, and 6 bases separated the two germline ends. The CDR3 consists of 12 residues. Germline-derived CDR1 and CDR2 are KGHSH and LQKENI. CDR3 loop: CASSPRETEAFF. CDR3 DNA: TGTGCCAGCTCACCAAGAGAGACTGAAGCTTTCTTT.

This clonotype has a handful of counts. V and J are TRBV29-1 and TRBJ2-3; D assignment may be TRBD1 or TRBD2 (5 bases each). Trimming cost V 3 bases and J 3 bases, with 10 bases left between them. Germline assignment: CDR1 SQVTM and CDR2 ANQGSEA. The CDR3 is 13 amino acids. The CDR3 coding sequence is TGCAGCGTTGACAGGGAGATGACAGATACGCAGTATTTT. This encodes CSVDREMTDTQYF.

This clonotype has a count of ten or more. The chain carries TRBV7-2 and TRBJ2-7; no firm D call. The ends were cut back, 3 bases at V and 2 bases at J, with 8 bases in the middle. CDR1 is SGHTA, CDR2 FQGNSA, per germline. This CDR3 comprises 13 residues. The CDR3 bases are TGTGCCAGCAGCTTCCTGACACCCTACGAGCAGTACTTC. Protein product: CASSFLTPYEQYF.

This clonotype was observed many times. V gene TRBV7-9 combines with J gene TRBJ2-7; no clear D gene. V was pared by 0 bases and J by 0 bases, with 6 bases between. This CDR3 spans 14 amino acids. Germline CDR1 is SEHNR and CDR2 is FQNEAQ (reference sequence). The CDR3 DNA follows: TGTGCCAGCAGCTTAGCCGGCAACTCCTACGAGCAGTACTTC. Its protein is CASSLAGNSYEQYF.

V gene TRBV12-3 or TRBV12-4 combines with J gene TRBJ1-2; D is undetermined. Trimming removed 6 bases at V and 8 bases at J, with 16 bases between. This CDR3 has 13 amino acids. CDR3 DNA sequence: TGTGCCAGCAGGTCCCAAGGTGGGCCGGGCTACACCTTC. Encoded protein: CASRSQGGPGYTF.

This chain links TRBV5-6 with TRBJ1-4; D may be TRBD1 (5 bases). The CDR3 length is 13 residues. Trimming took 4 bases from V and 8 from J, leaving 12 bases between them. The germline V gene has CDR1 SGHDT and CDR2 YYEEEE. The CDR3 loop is CASSVQGYEKLFF. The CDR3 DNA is TGTGCCAGCAGCGTTCAGGGCTACGAAAAACTGTTTTTT.

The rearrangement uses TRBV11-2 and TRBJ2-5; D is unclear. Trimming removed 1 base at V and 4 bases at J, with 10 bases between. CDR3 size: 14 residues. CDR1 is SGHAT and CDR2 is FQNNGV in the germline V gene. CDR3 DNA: TGTGCCAGCAGCTTAGGTCCGGGTCGAGAGACCCAGTACTTC. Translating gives CASSLGPGRETQYF.

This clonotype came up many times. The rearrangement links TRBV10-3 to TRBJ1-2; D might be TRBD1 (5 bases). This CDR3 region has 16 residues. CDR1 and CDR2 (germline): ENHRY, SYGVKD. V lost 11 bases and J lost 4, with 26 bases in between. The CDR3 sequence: CAVNRGSNLGGYGYTF. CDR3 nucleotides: TGTGCCGTGAACCGGGGCTCGAACCTTGGTGGCTATGGCTACACCTTC.

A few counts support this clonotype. In DNA, the CDR3 is TGCAGTGCTAGAGAGGAGACAGTAAGTTACGAGCAGTACTTC. It yields the protein CSAREETVSYEQYF. This chain uses TRBV20-1 with TRBJ2-7, with a possible D match to TRBD1 (5 bases). Trimming took 0 bases from V and 4 from J, leaving 13 bases between them. Germline V gene sequence: CDR1 DFQATT, CDR2 SNEGSKA (reference sequence). This CDR3 is built from 14 residues.

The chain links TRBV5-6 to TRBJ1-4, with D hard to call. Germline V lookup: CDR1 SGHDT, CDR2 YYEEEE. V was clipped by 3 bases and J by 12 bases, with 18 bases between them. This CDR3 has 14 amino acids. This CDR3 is CASSSDMGDGELFF. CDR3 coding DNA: TGTGCCAGCAGCTCCGACATGGGTGACGGAGAACTGTTTTTT.

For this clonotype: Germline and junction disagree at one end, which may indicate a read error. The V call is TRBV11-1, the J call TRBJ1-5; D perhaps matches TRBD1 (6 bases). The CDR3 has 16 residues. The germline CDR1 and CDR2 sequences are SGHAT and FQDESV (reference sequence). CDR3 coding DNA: TGCGCCAGCAGCCAAGTGGGGGCGAGCGGCAATCAGCCCCAGCATTTT. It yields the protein CASSQVGASGNQPQHF.

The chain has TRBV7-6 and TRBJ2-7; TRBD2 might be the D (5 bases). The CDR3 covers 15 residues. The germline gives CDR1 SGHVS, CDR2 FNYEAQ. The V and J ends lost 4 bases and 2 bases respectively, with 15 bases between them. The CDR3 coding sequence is TGTGCCAGCAGCTCCGGGATTTCGTCGGCCTACGAGCAGTACTTC. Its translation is CASSSGISSAYEQYF.

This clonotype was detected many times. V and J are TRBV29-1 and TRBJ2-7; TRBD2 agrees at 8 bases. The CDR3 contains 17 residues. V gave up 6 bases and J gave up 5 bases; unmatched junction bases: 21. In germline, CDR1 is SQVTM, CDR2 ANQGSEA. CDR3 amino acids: CSVAFGGGERESHEQYF. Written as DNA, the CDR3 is TGCAGCGTCGCGTTTGGCGGTGGGGAGCGGGAGAGCCACGAGCAGTACTTC.

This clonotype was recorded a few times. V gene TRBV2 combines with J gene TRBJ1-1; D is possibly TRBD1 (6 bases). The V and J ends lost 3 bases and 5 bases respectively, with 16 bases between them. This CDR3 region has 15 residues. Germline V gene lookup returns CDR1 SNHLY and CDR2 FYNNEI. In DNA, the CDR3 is TGTGCCAGCAGTGATCTCGGCAGGGGAAGAACTGAAGCTTTCTTT. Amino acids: CASSDLGRGRTEAFF.